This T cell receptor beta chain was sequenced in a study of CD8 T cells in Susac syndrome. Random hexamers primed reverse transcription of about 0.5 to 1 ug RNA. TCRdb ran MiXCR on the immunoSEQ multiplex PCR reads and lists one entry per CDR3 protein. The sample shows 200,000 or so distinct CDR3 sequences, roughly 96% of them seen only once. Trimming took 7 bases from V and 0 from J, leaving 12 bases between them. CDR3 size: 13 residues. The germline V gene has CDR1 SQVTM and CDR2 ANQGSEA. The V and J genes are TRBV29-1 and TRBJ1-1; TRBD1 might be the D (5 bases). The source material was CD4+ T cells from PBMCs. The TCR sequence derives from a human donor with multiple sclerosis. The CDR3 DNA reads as TGCAGCGCCAACAGGCCCATGAACACTGAAGCTTTCTTT. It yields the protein CSANRPMNTEAFF.